The T cell receptor (beta chain) under discussion was sequenced for a study of OX40 agonist ivuxolimab in advanced cancers. Notes on the study in general: Doses of 0.1 to 3.0 mg/kg were accompanied by clonal expansion of CD4+ and CD8+ blood T cells by week 6.

Autoimmune disease history or systemic immunosuppression barred patients. Assay: immunoSEQ multiplex PCR; the TCRdb copy retains only in-frame clones and omits some. The sample contains about 62,000 clones, nearly 95% of which appear only once. On this clone: Its antigen is unknown.

Germline V gives CDR1 MNHNS, CDR2 SASEGT. There are 15 residues in the CDR3. Trimming took 1 base from V and 7 from J; bases not matched to a gene: 7. The specimen was CD4+ or CD8+ T cells sorted from blood, collected in a trial of the OX40 agonist ivuxolimab. This TCR came from an adult with an advanced solid tumor such as melanoma, head and neck, liver or kidney cancer. The V and J genes are TRBV6-1 and TRBJ2-4, with 7 bases lining up with TRBD1. CDR3 amino acids: CASSEEAGGRNIQYF. Written as DNA, the CDR3 is TGTGCCAGCAGTGAAGAGGCAGGGGGTCGTAACATTCAGTACTTC.